One sample yielded the 3 T cell receptor beta chains listed below, sequenced in a study of PD-1 blockade in classical Hodgkin lymphoma. Libraries were prepared by immunoSEQ multiplex PCR; TCRdb keeps only in-frame clonotypes and omits some of them. Of approximately 98,000 clones listed, about nine tenths are singletons. No patient escaped relapse after autologous stem cell transplantation, and brentuximab vedotin exposure varied. Sequenced material: peripheral blood mononuclear cells (PBMCs), taken before the second cycle of nivolumab. The receptors come from a human donor with classical Hodgkin lymphoma.

The chain uses TRBV30 and TRBJ1-3; 7 bases are shared with TRBD1. V trimming: 4 bases; J trimming: 7 bases; junction bases outside the gene matches: 7. The CDR3 loop spans 13 amino acids. Germline V lookup: CDR1 GTSNPN, CDR2 SVGIG (reference sequence). The CDR3 sequence is CAWTSDRENTIYF. The CDR3 DNA follows: TGTGCCTGGACCAGCGACAGGGAGAACACCATATATTTT.

This clone has a handful of counts. The chain has TRBV20-1 and TRBJ1-2; D remains unclear. The CDR3 spans 11 residues. From germline, CDR1 is DFQATT and CDR2 SNEGSKA (reference sequence). Deletions cut 5 bases from V and 4 bases from J, with 8 bases between. Here the CDR3 DNA reads TGCAGTGCTGTCCGGGGCTATGGCTACACCTTC. It translates to CSAVRGYGYTF.

A few counts support this clone. The chain combines TRBV7-9 with TRBJ1-1; no definite D call. This CDR3 spans 12 amino acids. The V gene's germline CDR1 is SEHNR and CDR2 FQNEAQ (reference sequence). V gave up 2 bases and J gave up 7 bases, with 8 bases separating them. CDR3 sequence (DNA): TGTGCCAGCAGCTTACGGAGAAATGAAGCTTTCTTT. This codes for CASSLRRNEAFF.